The rows below give T cell receptor beta chains drawn from one sample of a study of blood T cell repertoires in COVID-19. Measured with immunoSEQ multiplex PCR; TCRdb has only the in-frame clones, and not every one. The sample lists about 150,000 clones, 85% to 90% occurring once. Material for sequencing was peripheral blood. These receptors were taken from a woman aged 60 to 75 with active COVID-19. The CDR3 runs from the conserved cysteine through the conserved F or W. The listing skips clone size in some rows; elsewhere it reads once, few, many or a size class.

cdr3_length clone_size j_call v_call cdr3_aa
16 . TRBJ2-7 TRBV12-5 CASALGDLAGGSEQYF
12 . TRBJ2-2 TRBV28 CASSVRTGELFF
18 . TRBJ2-5 TRBV11-2 CASSFRLAGTRPGETQYF
17 . TRBJ1-1 TRBV7-9 CASSLGQGARLDTEAFF
14 . TRBJ2-3 TRBV5-1 CASSIGTASDTQYF
15 once TRBJ2-2 TRBV9 CASSASGQATGELFF
13 . TRBJ2-2 TRBV11-2 CASSPSRSGELFF
15 . TRBJ2-7 TRBV6-2/TRBV6-3 CASSRTGTGIYEQYF
15 . TRBJ1-1 TRBV7-2 CASSVTGTENTEAFF
14 . TRBJ1-1 TRBV30 CAWRRTGQATEAFF
16 . TRBJ2-3 TRBV24-1 CATSDLAGGFTDTQYF
16 . TRBJ1-6 TRBV6-5 CASSYSFGQDHSPLHF
15 . TRBJ2-1 TRBV15 CATSRDRGSYNEQFF
16 . TRBJ2-7 TRBV6-2/TRBV6-3 CASSYEGQAFSYEQYF
11 . TRBJ1-1 TRBV25-1 CASSESSSAFF
14 . TRBJ1-2 TRBV5-1 CASSHRVGGYGYTF
16 . TRBJ2-7 TRBV25-1 CASSESAGGTVYEQYF
15 . TRBJ2-2 TRBV27 CASMLEGVGAGELFF
12 many TRBJ2-5 TRBV25-1 CASTAAAETQYF
17 . TRBJ2-3 TRBV7-6 CASSPYLPGQRTDTQYF
17 . TRBJ1-4 TRBV2 CASRPSFLGATNEKLFF
15 . TRBJ2-1 TRBV7-3 CASSLGLASDNEQFF
14 . TRBJ1-5 TRBV7-8 CASQLGAGNQPQHF
14 once TRBJ1-4 TRBV5-1 CASSPGTGSDELFF
13 . TRBJ1-2 TRBV11-2 CASSQQGWYGYTF
12 . TRBJ2-7 TRBV28 CASSRTDYEQYF
15 . TRBJ2-3 TRBV6-5 CASSYSGTVTDTQYF
13 . TRBJ1-1 TRBV28 CASSSGLNTEAFF
14 . TRBJ2-3 TRBV4-1 CASSQIQGRDTQYF
15 . TRBJ2-1 TRBV7-2 CASSPRVVTHNEQFF
13 few TRBJ1-6 TRBV11-2 CASSIDSNSPLHF
13 . TRBJ1-1 TRBV27 CASTLAGGTEAFF
12 once TRBJ2-2 TRBV10-1 CASATVNGELFF
16 . TRBJ2-5 TRBV7-9 CASSQTHIGFGETQYF
15 . TRBJ2-7 TRBV19 CASSADSFNSYEQYF
16 once TRBJ2-1 TRBV19 CASSMTPRVPYNEQFF
15 . TRBJ2-4 TRBV10-1 CASSVEGGSKNIQYF
18 . TRBJ1-1 TRBV3-1/TRBV3-2 CASSPPGQGGDLNTEAFF
13 . TRBJ1-4 TRBV14 CASSYDRVEKLFF
15 . TRBJ2-2 TRBV7-9 CASSLGGPPTGELFF
15 once TRBJ2-7 TRBV19 CASKGAGLPTYEQYF
13 . TRBJ2-7 TRBV5-4 CASSRDYPGEQYF
13 . TRBJ2-1 TRBV7-9 CASSLDGTIRQFF
15 few TRBJ1-2 TRBV30 CAWRKLGQGEYGYTF
15 once TRBJ2-1 TRBV5-6 CASSSVPGSYNEQFF
13 . TRBJ2-7 TRBV2 CASIFQGTYEQYF
14 . TRBJ1-6 TRBV11-2 CASSNRGGNSPLHF